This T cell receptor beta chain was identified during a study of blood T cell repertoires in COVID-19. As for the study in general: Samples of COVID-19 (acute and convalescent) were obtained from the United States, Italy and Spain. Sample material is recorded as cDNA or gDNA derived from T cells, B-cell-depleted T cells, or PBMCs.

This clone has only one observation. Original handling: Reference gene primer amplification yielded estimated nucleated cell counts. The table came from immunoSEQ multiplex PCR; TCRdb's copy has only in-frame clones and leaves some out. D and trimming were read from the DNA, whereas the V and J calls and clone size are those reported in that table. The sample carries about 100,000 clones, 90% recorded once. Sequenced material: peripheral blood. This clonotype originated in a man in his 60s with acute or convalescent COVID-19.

DNA for the CDR3: TGTGCAAGTCGGGAGGGACAGGCTAGCACAGATACGCAGTATTTT. This sequence encodes CASREGQASTDTQYF. The chain has TRBV12-2 and TRBJ2-3; TRBD1 reflects the table's D call only, with no check against the DNA. TRBV12-2 is termed a pseudogene. The CDR3 is 15 residues long.